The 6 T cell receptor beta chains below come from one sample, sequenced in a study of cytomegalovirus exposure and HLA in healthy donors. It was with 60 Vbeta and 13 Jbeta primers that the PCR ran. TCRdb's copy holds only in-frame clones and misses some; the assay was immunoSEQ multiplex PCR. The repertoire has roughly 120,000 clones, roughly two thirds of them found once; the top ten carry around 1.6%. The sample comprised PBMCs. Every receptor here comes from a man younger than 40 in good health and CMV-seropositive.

Here the CDR3 DNA reads TGTGCCAGTAGTATCCAGGGCCCCGGGGAGCTGTTTTTT. It translates to CASSIQGPGELFF. The V and J genes are TRBV19 and TRBJ2-2; tentative D call: TRBD1 (5 bases). Trimming cost V 3 bases and J 6 bases, with 8 bases left between them. The CDR3 runs 13 residues. Looked up from germline, CDR1 is LNHDA and CDR2 is SQIVND (reference sequence).

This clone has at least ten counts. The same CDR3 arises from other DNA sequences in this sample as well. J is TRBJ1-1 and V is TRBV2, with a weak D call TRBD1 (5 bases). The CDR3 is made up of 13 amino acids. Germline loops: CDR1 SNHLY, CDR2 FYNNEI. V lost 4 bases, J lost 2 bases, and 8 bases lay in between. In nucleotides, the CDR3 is TGTGCCAGCAGTGGCCAGGGAAACACTGAAGCTTTCTTT. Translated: CASSGQGNTEAFF.

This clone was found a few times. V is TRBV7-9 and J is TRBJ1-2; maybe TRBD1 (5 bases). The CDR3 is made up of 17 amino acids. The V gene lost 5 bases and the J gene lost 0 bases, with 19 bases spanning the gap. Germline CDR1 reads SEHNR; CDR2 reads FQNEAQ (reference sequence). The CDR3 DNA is TGTGCCAGCAGCCCCCAAAGCGGGCAGGGCTCTAACTATGGCTACACCTTC. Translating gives CASSPQSGQGSNYGYTF.

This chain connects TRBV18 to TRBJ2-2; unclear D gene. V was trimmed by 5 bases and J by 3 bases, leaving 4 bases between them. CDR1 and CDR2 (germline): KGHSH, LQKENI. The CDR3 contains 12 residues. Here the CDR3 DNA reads TGTGCCAGCTCAGTCTACACCGGGGAGCTGTTTTTT. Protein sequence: CASSVYTGELFF.

The CDR3 region has the DNA TGTGCCAGCAGTGTAGCGGGAGTAGAGACCCAGTACTTC. It yields the protein CASSVAGVETQYF. The gene calls are TRBV2 and TRBJ2-5, with 9 bases identical to TRBD2. Looked up from germline, CDR1 is SNHLY and CDR2 is FYNNEI. This CDR3 spans 13 amino acids. The trim removed 4 bases at V and 4 bases at J, leaving 1 base unmatched.

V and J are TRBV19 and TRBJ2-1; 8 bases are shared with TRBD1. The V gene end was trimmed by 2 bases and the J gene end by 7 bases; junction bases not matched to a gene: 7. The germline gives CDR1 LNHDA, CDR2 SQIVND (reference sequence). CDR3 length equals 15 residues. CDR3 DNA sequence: TGTGCCAGTAGTATATTCCCAGGGGGCGAGAATGAGCAGTTCTTC. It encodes CASSIFPGGENEQFF.